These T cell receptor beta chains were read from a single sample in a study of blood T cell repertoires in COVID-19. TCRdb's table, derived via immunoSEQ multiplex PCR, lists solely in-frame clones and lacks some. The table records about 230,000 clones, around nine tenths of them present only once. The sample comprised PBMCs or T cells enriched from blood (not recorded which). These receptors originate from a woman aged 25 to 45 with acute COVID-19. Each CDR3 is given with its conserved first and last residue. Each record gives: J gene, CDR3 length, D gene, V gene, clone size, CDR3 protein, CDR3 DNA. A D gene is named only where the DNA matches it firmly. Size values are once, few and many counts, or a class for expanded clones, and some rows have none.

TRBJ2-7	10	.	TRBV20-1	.	CSVNSYEQYF	TGCAGTGTAAATTCCTACGAGCAGTACTTC
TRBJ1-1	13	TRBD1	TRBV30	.	CALWGRGLWEAFF	TGTGCCCTCTGGGGCAGGGGGCTATGGGAAGCTTTCTTT
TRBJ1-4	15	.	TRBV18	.	CASSPQQGLSEKLFF	TGTGCCAGCTCACCCCAACAGGGATTGTCTGAAAAACTGTTTTTT
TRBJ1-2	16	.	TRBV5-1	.	CASSPEGTPFPYGYTF	TGCGCCAGCAGCCCGGAAGGGACACCATTTCCCTATGGCTACACCTTC
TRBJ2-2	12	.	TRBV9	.	CASSPRPGELFF	TGTGCCAGCAGCCCCCGTCCCGGGGAGCTGTTTTTT
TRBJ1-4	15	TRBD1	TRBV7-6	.	CASSLAPGGHEKLFF	TGTGCCAGCAGCTTAGCCCCAGGGGGTCATGAAAAACTGTTTTTT
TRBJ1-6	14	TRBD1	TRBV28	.	CASRGTGEYSPLHF	TGTGCCAGCAGGGGGACAGGGGAATACTCACCCCTCCACTTT
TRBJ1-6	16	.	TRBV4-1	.	CASSQDRGRYNSPLHF	TGCGCCAGCAGCCAAGACAGGGGTCGGTACAATTCACCCCTCCACTTT
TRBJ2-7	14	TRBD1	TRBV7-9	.	CASSLGQGTYEQYF	TGTGCCAGCAGCTTAGGACAGGGGACATACGAGCAGTACTTC
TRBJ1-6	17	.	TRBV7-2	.	CASSLGALNAYNSPLHF	TGTGCCAGCAGCTTAGGAGCCCTAAACGCCTATAATTCACCCCTCCACTTT
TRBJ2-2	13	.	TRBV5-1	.	CASSYYRTGELFF	TGCGCCAGCAGCTATTACCGGACCGGGGAGCTGTTTTTT
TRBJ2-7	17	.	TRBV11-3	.	CASSLEGGQRSSYEQYF	TGTGCCAGCAGCTTAGAGGGGGGGCAGCGCAGCTCCTACGAGCAGTACTTC
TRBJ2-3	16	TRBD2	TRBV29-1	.	CSVEGPISGGTDTQYF	TGCAGCGTTGAAGGCCCCATTAGCGGGGGAACAGATACGCAGTATTTT
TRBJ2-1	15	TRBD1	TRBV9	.	CASSPPGQTLREQFF	TGTGCCAGCAGCCCACCGGGACAGACGCTCAGGGAGCAGTTCTTC
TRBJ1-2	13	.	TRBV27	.	CASRSSGNYGYTF	TGTGCCAGCAGAAGCAGCGGGAACTATGGCTACACCTTC
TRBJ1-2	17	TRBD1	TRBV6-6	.	CASSPNPRQGKGYGYTF	TGTGCCAGCAGTCCAAACCCAAGACAGGGAAAAGGGTATGGCTACACCTTC
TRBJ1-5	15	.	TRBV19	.	CASSIGWQIPQPQHF	TGTGCCAGTAGTATAGGATGGCAGATCCCTCAGCCCCAGCATTTT
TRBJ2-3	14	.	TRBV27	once	CASSSTLQTDTQYF	TGTGCCAGCAGTTCCACCTTACAAACAGATACGCAGTATTTT
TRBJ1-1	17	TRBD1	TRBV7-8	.	CASSLELGQGSNTEAFF	TGTGCCAGCAGCTTAGAGCTCGGACAGGGCTCCAACACTGAAGCTTTCTTT
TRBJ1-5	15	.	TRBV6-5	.	CASSPITNSNQPQHF	TGTGCCAGCAGCCCGATCACTAATAGCAATCAGCCCCAGCATTTT
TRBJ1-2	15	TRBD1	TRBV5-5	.	CASSLDPQGVLGYTF	TGTGCCAGCAGCTTGGACCCCCAGGGGGTGCTTGGCTACACCTTC
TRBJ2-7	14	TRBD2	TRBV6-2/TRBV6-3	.	CASSTSGNWYEQYF	TGTGCCAGCAGTACTAGCGGGAACTGGTACGAGCAGTACTTC
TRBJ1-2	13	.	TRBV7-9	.	CASSSGLNYGYTF	TGTGCCAGCAGCTCGGGACTCAACTATGGCTACACCTTC
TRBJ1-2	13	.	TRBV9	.	CASSVAEGVGYTF	TGTGCCAGCAGCGTAGCGGAGGGAGTTGGCTACACCTTC
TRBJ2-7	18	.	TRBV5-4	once	CASSLGNRWAPVVYEQYF	TGTGCCAGCAGCTTGGGGAACCGGTGGGCCCCCGTCGTCTACGAGCAGTACTTC
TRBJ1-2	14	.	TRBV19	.	CASRRGTVNYGYTF	TGTGCCAGTAGAAGGGGTACAGTTAACTATGGCTACACCTTC
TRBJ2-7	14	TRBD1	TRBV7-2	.	CASSPTGTAYEQYF	TGTGCCAGCAGCCCAACCGGGACAGCCTACGAGCAGTACTTC
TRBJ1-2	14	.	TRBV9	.	CASSVAEGRVGYTF	TGTGCCAGCAGCGTAGCCGAGGGCCGGGTTGGCTACACCTTC
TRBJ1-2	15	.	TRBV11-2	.	CASRASPGGAYGYTF	TGTGCCAGCAGGGCCAGCCCCGGGGGGGCTTATGGCTACACCTTC
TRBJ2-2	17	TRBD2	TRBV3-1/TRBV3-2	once	CASSQRLAGRNTGELFF	TGTGCCAGCAGCCAAAGACTAGCGGGGCGGAACACCGGGGAGCTGTTTTTT
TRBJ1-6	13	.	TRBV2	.	CASSEQNNSPLHF	TGTGCCAGCAGTGAACAGAATAATTCACCCCTCCACTTT
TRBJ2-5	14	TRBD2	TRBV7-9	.	CASSSGGPLETQYF	TGTGCCAGCAGCAGCGGGGGGCCTCTAGAGACCCAGTACTTC
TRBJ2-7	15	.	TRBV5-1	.	CASTRTTDSWGEQYF	TGCGCCAGCACTCGAACCACGGACAGCTGGGGCGAGCAGTACTTC
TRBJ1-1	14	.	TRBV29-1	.	CSVAGGQVNTEAFF	TGCAGCGTGGCCGGGGGGCAGGTGAACACTGAAGCTTTCTTT
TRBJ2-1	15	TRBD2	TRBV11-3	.	CASSPGGTGGNEQFF	TGTGCCAGCAGCCCCGGGGGGACGGGGGGCAATGAGCAGTTCTTC
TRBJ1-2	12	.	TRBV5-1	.	CASSLVGDGYTF	TGCGCCAGCAGCTTGGTAGGGGATGGCTACACCTTC
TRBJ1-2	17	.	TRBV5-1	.	CASSLGLGRLVTYGYTF	TGCGCCAGCAGCTTGGGTCTCGGCAGACTAGTGACTTATGGCTACACCTTC
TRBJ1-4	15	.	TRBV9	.	CASSVSGDKREKLFF	TGTGCCAGCAGCGTATCCGGGGATAAAAGAGAAAAACTGTTTTTT
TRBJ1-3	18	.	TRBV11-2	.	CASSGRGGGFGSGNTIYF	TGTGCCAGCAGCGGGAGGGGGGGCGGATTCGGCTCTGGAAACACCATATATTTT
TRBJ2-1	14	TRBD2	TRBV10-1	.	CASSGGGSNNEQFF	TGCGCCAGCAGTGGCGGGGGGTCGAACAATGAGCAGTTCTTC
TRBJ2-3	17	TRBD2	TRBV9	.	CASSVPSGGALTDTQYF	TGTGCCAGCAGCGTACCCAGCGGGGGGGCTTTAACAGATACGCAGTATTTT
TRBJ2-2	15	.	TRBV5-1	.	CASSRDTANTGELFF	TGCGCCAGCTCTAGGGACACCGCGAACACCGGGGAGCTGTTTTTT
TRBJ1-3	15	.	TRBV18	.	CASSPSGDSGNTIYF	TGTGCCAGCTCACCGTCCGGGGACTCTGGAAACACCATATATTTT
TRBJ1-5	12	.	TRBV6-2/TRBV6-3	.	CASSHPGQPQHF	TGTGCCAGCAGTCACCCCGGTCAGCCCCAGCATTTT
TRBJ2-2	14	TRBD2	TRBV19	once	CASRGRGVFGELFF	TGTGCCAGTAGAGGTCGGGGGGTCTTTGGGGAGCTGTTTTTT
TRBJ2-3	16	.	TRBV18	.	CASSPPLRQGTDTQYF	TGTGCCAGCTCACCACCATTGCGGCAAGGCACAGATACGCAGTATTTT